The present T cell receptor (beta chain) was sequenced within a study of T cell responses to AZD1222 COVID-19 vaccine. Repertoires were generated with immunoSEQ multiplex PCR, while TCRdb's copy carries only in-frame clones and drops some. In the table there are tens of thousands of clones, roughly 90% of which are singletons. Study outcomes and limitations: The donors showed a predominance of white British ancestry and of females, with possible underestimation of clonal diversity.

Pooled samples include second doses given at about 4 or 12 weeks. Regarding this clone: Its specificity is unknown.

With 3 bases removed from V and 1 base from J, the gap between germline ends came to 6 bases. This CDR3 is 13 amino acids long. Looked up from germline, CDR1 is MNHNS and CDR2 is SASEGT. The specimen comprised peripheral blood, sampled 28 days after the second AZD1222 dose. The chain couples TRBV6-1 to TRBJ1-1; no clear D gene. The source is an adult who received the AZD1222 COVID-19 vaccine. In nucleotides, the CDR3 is TGTGCCAGCAGTGACAACAGGAACACTGAAGCTTTCTTT. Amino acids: CASSDNRNTEAFF.